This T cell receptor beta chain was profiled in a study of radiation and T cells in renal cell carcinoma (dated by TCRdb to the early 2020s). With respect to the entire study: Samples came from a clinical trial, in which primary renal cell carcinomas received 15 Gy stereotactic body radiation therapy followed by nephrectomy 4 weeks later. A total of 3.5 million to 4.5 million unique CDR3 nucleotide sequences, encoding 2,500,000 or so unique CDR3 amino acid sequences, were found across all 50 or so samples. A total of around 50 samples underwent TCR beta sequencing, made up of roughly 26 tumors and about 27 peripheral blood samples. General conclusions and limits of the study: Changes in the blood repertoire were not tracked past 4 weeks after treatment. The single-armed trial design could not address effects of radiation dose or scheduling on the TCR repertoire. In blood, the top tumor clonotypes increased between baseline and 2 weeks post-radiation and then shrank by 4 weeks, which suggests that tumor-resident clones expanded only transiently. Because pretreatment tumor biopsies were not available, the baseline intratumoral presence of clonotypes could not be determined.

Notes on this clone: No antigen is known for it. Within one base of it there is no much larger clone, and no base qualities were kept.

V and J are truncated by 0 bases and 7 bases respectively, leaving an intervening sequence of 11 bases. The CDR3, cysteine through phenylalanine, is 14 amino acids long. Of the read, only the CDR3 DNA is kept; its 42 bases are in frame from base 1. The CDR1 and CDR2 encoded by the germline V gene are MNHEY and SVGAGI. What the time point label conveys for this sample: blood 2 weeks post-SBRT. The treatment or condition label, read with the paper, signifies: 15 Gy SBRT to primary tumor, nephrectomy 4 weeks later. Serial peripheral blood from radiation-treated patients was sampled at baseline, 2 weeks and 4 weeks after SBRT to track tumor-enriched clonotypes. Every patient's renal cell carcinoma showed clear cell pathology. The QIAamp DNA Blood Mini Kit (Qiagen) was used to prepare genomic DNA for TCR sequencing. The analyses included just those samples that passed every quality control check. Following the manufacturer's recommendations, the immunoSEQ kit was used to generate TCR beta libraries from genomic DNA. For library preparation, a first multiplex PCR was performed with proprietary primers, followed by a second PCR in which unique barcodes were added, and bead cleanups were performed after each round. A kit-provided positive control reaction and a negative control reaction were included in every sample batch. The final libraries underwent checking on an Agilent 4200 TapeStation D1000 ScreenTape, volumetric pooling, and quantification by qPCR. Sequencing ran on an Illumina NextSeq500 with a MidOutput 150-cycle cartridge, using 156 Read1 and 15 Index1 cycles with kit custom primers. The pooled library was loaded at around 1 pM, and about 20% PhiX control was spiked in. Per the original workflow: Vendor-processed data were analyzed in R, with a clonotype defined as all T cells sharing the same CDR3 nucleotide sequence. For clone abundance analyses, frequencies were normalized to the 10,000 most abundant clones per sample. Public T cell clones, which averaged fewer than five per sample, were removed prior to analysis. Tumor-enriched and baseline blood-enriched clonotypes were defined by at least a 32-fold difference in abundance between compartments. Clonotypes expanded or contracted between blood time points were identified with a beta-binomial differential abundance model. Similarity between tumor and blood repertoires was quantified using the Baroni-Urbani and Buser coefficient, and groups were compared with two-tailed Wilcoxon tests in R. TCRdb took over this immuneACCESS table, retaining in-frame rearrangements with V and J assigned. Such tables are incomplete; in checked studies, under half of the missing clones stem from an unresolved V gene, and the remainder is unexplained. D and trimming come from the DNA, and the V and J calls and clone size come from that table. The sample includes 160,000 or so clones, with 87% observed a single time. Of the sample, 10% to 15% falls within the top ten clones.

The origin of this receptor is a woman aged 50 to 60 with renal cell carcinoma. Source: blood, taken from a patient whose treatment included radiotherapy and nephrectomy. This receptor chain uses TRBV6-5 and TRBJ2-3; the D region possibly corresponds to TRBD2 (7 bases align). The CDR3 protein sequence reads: CASSYSGGRHTQYF. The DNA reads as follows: TGTGCCAGCAGTTACTCGGGGGGGCGGCATACGCAGTATTTT.